This record looks at one T cell receptor beta chain sequence and its context. The data were obtained in a study of blood T cell repertoires in COVID-19. Study context: Sample material is recorded as cDNA or gDNA derived from T cells, B-cell-depleted T cells, or PBMCs.

Germline-derived CDR1 and CDR2 are MNHEY and SVGEGT. The V end lost 5 bases, the J end lost 0 bases, and 14 bases lay between the germline ends. The CDR3 is made up of 15 amino acids. Authors' data handling: Reference gene primers were amplified, and this amplification served to estimate nucleated cell counts. Sequencing was performed with immunoSEQ multiplex PCR; in TCRdb, only in-frame clones are kept and a portion is missing. V and J calls plus clone size are reproduced from that table; the DNA served to infer D and trimming. This sample has about 160,000 clones; 79% occur once, and the top ten carry more than 6.5%.

The chain recombines TRBV6-2 or TRBV6-3 with TRBJ2-7, with a tentative D call TRBD2 (6 bases). This receptor was taken from a woman in her sixties or seventies with COVID-19, enrolled during active disease. Source material: peripheral blood. The CDR3 reads CASSPWTDYSYEQYF. For the CDR3, the DNA is TGTGCCAGCAGTCCCTGGACGGACTACTCCTACGAGCAGTACTTC.